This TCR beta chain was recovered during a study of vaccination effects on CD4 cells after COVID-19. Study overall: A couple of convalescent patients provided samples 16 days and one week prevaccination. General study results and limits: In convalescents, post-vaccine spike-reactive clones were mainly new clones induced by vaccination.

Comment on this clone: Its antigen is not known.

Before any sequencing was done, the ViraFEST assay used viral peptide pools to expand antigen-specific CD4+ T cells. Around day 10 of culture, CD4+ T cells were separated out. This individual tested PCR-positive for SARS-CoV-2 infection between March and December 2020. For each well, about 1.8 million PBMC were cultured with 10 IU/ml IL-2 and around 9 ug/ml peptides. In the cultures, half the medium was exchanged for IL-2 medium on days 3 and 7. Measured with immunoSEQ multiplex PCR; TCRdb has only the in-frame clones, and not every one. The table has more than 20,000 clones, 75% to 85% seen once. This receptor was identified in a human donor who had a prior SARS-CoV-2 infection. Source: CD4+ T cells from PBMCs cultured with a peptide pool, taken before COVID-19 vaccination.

DNA for the CDR3: TGTGCCAGCAGCAAGACAGGGAGGGTTAGTTCTGGAAACACCATATATTTT. As protein: CASSKTGRVSSGNTIYF. The V gene is TRBV7-9, the J gene TRBJ1-3, with 7 bases fitting TRBD1. With 5 bases clipped from V and 1 base from J, the junction kept 11 bases outside the gene matches. Germline CDR1 SEHNR, CDR2 FQNEAQ (reference sequence). The CDR3 totals 17 residues.